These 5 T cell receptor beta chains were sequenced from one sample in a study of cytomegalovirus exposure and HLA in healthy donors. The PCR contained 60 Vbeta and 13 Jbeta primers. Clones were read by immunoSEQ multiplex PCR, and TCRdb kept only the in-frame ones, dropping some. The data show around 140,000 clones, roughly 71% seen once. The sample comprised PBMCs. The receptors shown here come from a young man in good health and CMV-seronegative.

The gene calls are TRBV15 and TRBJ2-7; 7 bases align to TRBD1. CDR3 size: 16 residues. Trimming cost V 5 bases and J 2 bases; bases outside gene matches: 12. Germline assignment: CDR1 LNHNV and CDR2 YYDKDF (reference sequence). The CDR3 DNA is TGTGCCACCAGCTCACTTAAGGGGGCTCGGGCCTACGAGCAGTACTTC. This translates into CATSSLKGARAYEQYF.

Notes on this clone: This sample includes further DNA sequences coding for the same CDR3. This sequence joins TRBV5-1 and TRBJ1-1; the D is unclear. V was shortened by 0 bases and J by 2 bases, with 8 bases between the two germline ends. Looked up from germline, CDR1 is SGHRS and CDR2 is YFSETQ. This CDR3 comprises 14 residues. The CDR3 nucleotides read TGCGCCAGCAGCTTGGGAACAGTAAACACTGAAGCTTTCTTT. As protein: CASSLGTVNTEAFF.

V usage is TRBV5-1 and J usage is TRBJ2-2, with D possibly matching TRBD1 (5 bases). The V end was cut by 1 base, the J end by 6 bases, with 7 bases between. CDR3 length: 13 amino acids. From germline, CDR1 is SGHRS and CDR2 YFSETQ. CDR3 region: CASSLSGSGELFF. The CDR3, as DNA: TGCGCCAGCAGCTTGTCAGGGTCCGGGGAGCTGTTTTTT.

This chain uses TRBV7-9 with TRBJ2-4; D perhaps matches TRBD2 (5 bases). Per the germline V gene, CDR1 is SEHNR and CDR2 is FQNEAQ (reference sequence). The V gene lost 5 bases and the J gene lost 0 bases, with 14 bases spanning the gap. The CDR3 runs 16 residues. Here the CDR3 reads CASSIQSGLAKNIQYF. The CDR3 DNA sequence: TGTGCCAGCAGCATACAAAGCGGCCTAGCCAAAAACATTCAGTACTTC.

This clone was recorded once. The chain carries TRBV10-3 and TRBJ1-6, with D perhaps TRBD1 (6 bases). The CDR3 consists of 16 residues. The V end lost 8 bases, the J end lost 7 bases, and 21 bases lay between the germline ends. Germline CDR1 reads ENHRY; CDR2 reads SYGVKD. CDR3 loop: CAIRSEGGAKNSPLHF. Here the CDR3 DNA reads TGTGCCATCCGGAGCGAGGGGGGGGCAAAGAATTCACCCCTCCACTTT.